This T cell receptor beta chain comes out of a study of identical twins. Study-wide results and limits: Rather than following the same donors, the conclusions depended on cross-sectional statistical analysis.

The cDNA had a unique molecular identifier and a template-switch universal primer site. From the 5' RACE reads, TCRdb called clonotypes with MiXCR, one entry per CDR3 protein. The sample records 1.5 million to 2 million distinct CDR3 sequences, more than 30% being singletons. This clonotype occurred a few times. Its target is unknown. Germline CDR1 reads SGHRS; CDR2 reads YFSETQ. Trimming pared 4 bases from V and 9 bases from J, leaving 15 bases between. The CDR3 length is 13 residues. The V call is TRBV5-1, the J call TRBJ2-3; D is perhaps TRBD2 (5 bases). Sequenced: cord blood. The source of this sequence is a newborn girl in good health. The CDR3 bases are TGCGCCAGCAGCACCGGACTGTCTAACACGCAGTATTTT. This encodes CASSTGLSNTQYF.